This T cell receptor beta chain was found in a study of blood T cell repertoires in COVID-19. At the level of the study: Samples representing acute and convalescent COVID-19 were sourced from the United States, Italy and Spain.

This table comes from immunoSEQ multiplex PCR, and its TCRdb copy is limited to in-frame clones, with some not included. Of around 190,000 clones detected, around 75% appear once; the ten largest clones hold around 6%. This clone was seen a handful of times. V gave up 5 bases and J gave up 6 bases, with 23 bases separating them. CDR1 SGHTA and CDR2 FQGNSA come from the germline V gene. The CDR3 runs 16 residues. The gene calls are TRBV7-2 and TRBJ2-7; D might be TRBD2 (5 bases). This clonotype was sampled from a woman in her thirties or forties with COVID-19, enrolled during active disease. The sequencing input was peripheral blood. CDR3 DNA: TGTGCCAGCAGCCCCGTTTGGTTCGAGGGAACGGGCGAGCAGTACTTC. Its protein is CASSPVWFEGTGEQYF.